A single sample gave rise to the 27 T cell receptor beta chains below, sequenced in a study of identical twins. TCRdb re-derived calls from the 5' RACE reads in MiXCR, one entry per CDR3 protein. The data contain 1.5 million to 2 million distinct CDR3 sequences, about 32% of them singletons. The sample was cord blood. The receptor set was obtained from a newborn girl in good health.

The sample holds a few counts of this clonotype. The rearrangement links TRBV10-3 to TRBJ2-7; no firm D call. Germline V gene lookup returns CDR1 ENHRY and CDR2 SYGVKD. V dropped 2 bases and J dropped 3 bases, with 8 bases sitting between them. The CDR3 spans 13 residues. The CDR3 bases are TGTGCCATCAGTGAGGGGCAGAACTACGAGCAGTACTTC. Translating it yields CAISEGQNYEQYF.

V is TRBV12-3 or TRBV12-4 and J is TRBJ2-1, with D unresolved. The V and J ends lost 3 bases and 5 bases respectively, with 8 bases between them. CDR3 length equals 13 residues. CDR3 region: CASSFTQNNEQFF. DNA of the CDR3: TGTGCCAGCAGTTTTACCCAGAACAATGAGCAGTTCTTC.

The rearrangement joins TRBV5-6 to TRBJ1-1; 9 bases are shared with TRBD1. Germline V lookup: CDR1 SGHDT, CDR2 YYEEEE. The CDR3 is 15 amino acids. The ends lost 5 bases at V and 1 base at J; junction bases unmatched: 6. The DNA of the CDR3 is TGTGCCAGCAGGGGGACAGGGAGGGCGAACACTGAAGCTTTCTTT. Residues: CASRGTGRANTEAFF.

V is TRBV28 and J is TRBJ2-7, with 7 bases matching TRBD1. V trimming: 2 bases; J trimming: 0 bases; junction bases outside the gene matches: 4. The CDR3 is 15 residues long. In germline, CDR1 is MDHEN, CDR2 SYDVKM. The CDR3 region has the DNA TGTGCCAGCAGTTTACTGGGACAGAGCTCCTACGAGCAGTACTTC. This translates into CASSLLGQSSYEQYF. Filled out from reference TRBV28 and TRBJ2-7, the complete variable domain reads DVKVTQSSRYLVKRTGEKVFLECVQDMDHENMFWYRQDPGLGLRLIYFSYDVKMKEKGDIPEGYSVSREKKERFSLILESASTNQTSMYLCASSLLGQSSYEQYFGPGTRLTVT.

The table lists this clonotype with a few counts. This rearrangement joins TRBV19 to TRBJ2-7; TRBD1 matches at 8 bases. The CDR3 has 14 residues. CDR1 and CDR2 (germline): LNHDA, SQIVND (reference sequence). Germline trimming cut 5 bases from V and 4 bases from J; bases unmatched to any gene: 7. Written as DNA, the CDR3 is TGTGCCAGTAGTGAACCTGGACAGGGATACGAGCAGTACTTC. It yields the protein CASSEPGQGYEQYF.

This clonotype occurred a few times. The CDR3 here is CASSLRHTQYF. CDR3 bases: TGTGCCAGCTCACTCCGGCATACGCAGTATTTT. The V and J genes are TRBV18 and TRBJ2-3; D is uncertain. Per germline, CDR1 KGHSH and CDR2 LQKENI. The CDR3 loop spans 11 amino acids. Trimming took off 4 bases at V and 7 bases at J, with 6 bases between the two ends.

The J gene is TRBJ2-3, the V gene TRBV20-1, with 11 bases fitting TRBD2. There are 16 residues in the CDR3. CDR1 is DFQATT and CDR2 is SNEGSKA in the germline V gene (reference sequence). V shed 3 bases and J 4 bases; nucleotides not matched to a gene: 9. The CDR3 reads CSARATSGGPADTQYF. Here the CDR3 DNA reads TGCAGTGCTAGGGCTACTAGCGGGGGTCCGGCAGATACGCAGTATTTT.

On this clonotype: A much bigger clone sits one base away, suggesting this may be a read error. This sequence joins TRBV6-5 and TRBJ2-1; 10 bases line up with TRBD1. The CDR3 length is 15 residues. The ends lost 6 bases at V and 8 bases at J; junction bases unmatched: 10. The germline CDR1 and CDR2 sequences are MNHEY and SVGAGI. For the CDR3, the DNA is TGTGCCAGCAGCCTGGACAGGGGGATTAACGATGAGCAGTTCTTC. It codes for CASSLDRGINDEQFF.

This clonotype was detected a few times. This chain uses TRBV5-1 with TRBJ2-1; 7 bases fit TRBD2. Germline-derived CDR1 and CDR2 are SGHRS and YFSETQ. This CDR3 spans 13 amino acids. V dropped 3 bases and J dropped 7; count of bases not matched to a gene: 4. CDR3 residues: CASSSTSANEQFF. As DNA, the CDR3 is TGCGCCAGCAGCTCCACTAGCGCGAATGAGCAGTTCTTC.

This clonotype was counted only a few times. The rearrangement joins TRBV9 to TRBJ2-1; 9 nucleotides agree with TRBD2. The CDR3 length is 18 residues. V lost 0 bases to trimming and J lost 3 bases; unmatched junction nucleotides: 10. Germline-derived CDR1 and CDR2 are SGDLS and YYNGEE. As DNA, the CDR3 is TGTGCCAGCAGCGTAGTAGGCCCAGCGGGGGGTCTCTACAATGAGCAGTTCTTC. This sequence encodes CASSVVGPAGGLYNEQFF.

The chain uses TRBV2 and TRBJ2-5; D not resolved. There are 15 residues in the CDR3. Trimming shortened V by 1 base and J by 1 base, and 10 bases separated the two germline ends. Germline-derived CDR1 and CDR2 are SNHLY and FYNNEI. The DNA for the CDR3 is TGTGCCAGCAGTGAAGAGACGCGTCGCCAAGAGACCCAGTACTTC. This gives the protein CASSEETRRQETQYF.

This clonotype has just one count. In DNA, the CDR3 is TGTGCCATCTGTCCACGGGAGGGCCTTAGGACCGGGGAGCTGTTTTTT. This translates into CAICPREGLRTGELFF. J is TRBJ2-2 and V is TRBV10-3; 8 bases fit TRBD2. Trimming cost V 8 bases and J 5 bases; bases outside gene matches: 13. This CDR3 has 16 amino acids. Per the germline V gene, CDR1 is ENHRY and CDR2 is SYGVKD.

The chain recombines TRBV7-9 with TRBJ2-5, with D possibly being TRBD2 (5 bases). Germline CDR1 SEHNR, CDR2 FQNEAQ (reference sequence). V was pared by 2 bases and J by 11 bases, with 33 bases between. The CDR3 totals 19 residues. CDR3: CASSLYPMGSVRSYNEQYF. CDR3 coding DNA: TGTGCCAGCAGCTTATACCCGATGGGTAGCGTACGATCTTACAATGAGCAGTACTTC.

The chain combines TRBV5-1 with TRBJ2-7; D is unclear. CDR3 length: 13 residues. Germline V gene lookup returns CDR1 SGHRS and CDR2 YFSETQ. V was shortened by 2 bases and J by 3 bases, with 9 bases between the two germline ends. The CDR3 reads CASSLTIRYEQYF. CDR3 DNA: TGCGCCAGCAGCTTAACTATACGCTACGAGCAGTACTTC.

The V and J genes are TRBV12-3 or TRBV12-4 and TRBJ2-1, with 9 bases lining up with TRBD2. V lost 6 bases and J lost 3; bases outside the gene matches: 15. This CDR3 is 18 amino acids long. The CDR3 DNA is TGTGCCAGCAGACGTTTAGCGGGAGCGCGAGACGACTACAATGAGCAGTTCTTC. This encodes CASRRLAGARDDYNEQFF.

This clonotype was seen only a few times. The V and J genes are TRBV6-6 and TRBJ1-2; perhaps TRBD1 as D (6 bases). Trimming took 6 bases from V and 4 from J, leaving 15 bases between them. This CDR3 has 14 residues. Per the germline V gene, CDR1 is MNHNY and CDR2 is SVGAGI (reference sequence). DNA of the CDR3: TGTGCCAGCAGCGTTTTGGGGGCGGGCTATGGCTACACCTTC. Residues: CASSVLGAGYGYTF.

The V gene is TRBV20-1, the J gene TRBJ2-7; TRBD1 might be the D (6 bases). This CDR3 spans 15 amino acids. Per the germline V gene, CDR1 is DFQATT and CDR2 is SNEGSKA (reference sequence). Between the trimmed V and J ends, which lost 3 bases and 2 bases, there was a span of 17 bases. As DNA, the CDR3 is TGCAGTGCTAGTCGATTTGGGACACTTCCCTACGAGCAGTACTTC. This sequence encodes CSASRFGTLPYEQYF.

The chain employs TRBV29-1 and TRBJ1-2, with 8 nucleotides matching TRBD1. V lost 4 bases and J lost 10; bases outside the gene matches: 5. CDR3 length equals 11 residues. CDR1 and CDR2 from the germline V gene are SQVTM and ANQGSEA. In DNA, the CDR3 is TGCAGCGTTGGGACAGGGCATGACTACACCTTC. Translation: CSVGTGHDYTF.

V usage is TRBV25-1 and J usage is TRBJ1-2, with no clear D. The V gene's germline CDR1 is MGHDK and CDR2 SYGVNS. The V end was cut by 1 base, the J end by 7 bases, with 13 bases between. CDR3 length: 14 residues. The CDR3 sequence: CASSECGRFCGYTF. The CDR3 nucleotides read TGTGCCAGCAGTGAATGCGGCCGCTTTTGTGGCTACACCTTC.

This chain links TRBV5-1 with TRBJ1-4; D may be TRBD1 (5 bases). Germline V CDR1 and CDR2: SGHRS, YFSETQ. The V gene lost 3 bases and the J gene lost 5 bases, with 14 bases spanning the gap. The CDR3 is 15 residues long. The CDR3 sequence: CASSSEGRPNEKLFF. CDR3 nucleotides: TGCGCCAGCAGCTCGGAGGGACGGCCGAATGAAAAACTGTTTTTT.

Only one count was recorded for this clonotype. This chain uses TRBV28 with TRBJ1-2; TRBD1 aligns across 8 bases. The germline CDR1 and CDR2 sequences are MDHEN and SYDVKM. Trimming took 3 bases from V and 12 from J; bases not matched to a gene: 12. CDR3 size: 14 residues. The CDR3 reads CASSFPDRAGGHTF. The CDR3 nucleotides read TGTGCCAGCAGTTTTCCAGACAGGGCAGGGGGCCACACCTTC.

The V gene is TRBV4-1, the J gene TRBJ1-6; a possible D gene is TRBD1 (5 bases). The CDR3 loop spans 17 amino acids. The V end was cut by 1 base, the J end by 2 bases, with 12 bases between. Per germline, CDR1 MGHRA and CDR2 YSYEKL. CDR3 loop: CASSQGPQGTYNSPLHF. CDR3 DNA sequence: TGCGCCAGCAGCCAAGGCCCCCAGGGAACCTATAATTCACCCCTCCACTTT.

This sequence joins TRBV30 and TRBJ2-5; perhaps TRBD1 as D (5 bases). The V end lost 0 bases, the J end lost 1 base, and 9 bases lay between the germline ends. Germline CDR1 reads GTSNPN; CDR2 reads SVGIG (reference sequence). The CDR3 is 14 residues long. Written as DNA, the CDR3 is TGTGCCTGGAGTGTACCAGGGATCCAAGAGACCCAGTACTTC. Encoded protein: CAWSVPGIQETQYF.

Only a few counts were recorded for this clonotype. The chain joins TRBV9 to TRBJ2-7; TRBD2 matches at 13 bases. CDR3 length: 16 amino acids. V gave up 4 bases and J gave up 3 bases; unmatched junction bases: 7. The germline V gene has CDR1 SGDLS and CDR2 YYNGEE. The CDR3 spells CASSITGLAGIYEQYF. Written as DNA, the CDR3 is TGTGCCAGCAGCATAACGGGACTAGCGGGGATCTACGAGCAGTACTTC.

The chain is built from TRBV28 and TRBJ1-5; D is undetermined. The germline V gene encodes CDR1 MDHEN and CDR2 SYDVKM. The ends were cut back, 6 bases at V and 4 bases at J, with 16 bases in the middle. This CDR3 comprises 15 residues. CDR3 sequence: CASRGVGTLNQPQHF. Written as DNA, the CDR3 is TGTGCCAGCAGGGGTGTTGGAACCTTAAATCAGCCCCAGCATTTT. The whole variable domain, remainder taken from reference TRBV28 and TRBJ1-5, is DVKVTQSSRYLVKRTGEKVFLECVQDMDHENMFWYRQDPGLGLRLIYFSYDVKMKEKGDIPEGYSVSREKKERFSLILESASTNQTSMYLCASRGVGTLNQPQHFGDGTRLSIL.

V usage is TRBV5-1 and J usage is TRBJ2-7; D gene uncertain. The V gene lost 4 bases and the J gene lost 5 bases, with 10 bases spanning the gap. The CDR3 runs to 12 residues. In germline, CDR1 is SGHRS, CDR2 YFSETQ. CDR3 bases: TGCGCCAGCAGCGACCTGGGCCACGAGCAGTACTTC. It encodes CASSDLGHEQYF.

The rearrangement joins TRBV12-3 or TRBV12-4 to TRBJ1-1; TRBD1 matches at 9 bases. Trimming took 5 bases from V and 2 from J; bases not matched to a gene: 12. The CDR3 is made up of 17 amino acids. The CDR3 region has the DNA TGTGCCAGCAGTCCCCAGGGTCTGGGACAGGGTAACACTGAAGCTTTCTTT. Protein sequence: CASSPQGLGQGNTEAFF.